One T cell receptor (beta chain) is described in this entry. Assay used: immunoSEQ multiplex PCR; TCRdb lists only in-frame clones, some missing. The sample yields roughly 190,000 clones, 80% to 85% seen once. Germline V CDR1 and CDR2: LGHNA, YNFKEQ. The CDR3 contains 15 residues. Trimming at V came to 5 bases and at J to 8 bases, leaving 11 bases not matched to a gene. The data stem from a study of blood T cell repertoires in COVID-19. The sequenced sample was peripheral blood. The V and J genes are TRBV4-2 and TRBJ1-4; TRBD1 matches at 7 bases. This TCR derives from a human donor with acute or convalescent COVID-19. The donor label of this sample is uncertain. The CDR3: CASSSFAGGNEKLFF. The CDR3 DNA sequence: TGTGCCAGCAGCAGTTTTGCAGGGGGGAACGAAAAACTGTTTTTT.